This T cell receptor beta chain was sequenced in a study of T cells in Graves' hyperthyroidism and ophthalmopathy. RNA transcripts provided the source from which TCR beta CDR3 regions were amplified. TCR CDR3 underwent first-round RT-PCR with the HTBI primer set. TCRdb processed the multiplex PCR reads anew with MiXCR; each CDR3 protein has one entry. The sample lists around 450,000 distinct CDR3 sequences; 15% to 19% were seen once. A lack of ophthalmopathy progression within 18 months defined stable Graves' hyperthyroidism. Uncontrolled infections, other autoimmune diseases, pregnancy or lactation led to exclusion of patients. Diagnostic decisions used clinical symptoms, serum thyroxine and TRAb, thyroid ultrasound and orbital computed tomography. Many counts were recorded for this clonotype. V lost 1 base to trimming and J lost 1 base, with 11 bases between them. The CDR3 has 15 amino acids. Per germline, CDR1 SGHRS and CDR2 YFSETQ.

The clonotype comes from a woman younger than 30 with Graves' hyperthyroidism. The chain links TRBV5-1 to TRBJ1-1, with D possibly matching TRBD1 (5 bases). The specimen sequenced was blood. The CDR3 region is CASSLRSGQNTEAFF. CDR3 DNA: TGCGCCAGCAGCTTGCGGTCAGGACAGAACACTGAAGCTTTCTTT.